This record concerns one T cell receptor beta chain sequence. Its antigen is as yet unknown. This sample was included in a study of regulatory T cells in long-lasting Graves disease. Study information: A definition of persistent Graves' disease required over 5 years of antithyroid drugs plus positive TSH receptor antibodies.

The CDR3 sequence is 14 residues long. Between the trimmed V and J ends, which lost 3 bases and 2 bases, there was a span of 10 bases. The germline CDR1 and CDR2 sequences are LNHNV and YYDKDF (reference sequence). Building of the TCR beta libraries involved iRepertoire HTBI primers and Arm-PCR of CDR3 regions. TCRdb redid the calling of the multiplex PCR reads with MiXCR, one entry per CDR3 protein. The sample records 400,000 to 500,000 distinct CDR3 sequences, around a fifth being singletons. Time point reported: persistent/refractory GD, antithyroid drugs over 5 years with positive TRAb. PBMC RNA served as the TCR library source. Peripheral blood, 7.5 to 9 milliliters of it, was drawn into EDTA tubes. Study results and caveats: Less diverse TCR repertoires were seen in persistent Graves' patients than in newly diagnosed ones. Persistent disease was associated with favored TRBV28 usage and with favored use of TRBJ1-2 and TRBJ2-5.

The chain combines TRBV15 with TRBJ2-5; TRBD2 is a possible D gene (5 bases). Sample: peripheral blood mononuclear cells (PBMCs), taken when the disease was refractory, from a patient treated with antithyroid drugs. This clonotype originated in a female donor with Graves disease. In DNA, the CDR3 is TGTGCCACCAGCAGCGGGGTGAGGCAAGAGACCCAGTACTTC. Its translation is CATSSGVRQETQYF.